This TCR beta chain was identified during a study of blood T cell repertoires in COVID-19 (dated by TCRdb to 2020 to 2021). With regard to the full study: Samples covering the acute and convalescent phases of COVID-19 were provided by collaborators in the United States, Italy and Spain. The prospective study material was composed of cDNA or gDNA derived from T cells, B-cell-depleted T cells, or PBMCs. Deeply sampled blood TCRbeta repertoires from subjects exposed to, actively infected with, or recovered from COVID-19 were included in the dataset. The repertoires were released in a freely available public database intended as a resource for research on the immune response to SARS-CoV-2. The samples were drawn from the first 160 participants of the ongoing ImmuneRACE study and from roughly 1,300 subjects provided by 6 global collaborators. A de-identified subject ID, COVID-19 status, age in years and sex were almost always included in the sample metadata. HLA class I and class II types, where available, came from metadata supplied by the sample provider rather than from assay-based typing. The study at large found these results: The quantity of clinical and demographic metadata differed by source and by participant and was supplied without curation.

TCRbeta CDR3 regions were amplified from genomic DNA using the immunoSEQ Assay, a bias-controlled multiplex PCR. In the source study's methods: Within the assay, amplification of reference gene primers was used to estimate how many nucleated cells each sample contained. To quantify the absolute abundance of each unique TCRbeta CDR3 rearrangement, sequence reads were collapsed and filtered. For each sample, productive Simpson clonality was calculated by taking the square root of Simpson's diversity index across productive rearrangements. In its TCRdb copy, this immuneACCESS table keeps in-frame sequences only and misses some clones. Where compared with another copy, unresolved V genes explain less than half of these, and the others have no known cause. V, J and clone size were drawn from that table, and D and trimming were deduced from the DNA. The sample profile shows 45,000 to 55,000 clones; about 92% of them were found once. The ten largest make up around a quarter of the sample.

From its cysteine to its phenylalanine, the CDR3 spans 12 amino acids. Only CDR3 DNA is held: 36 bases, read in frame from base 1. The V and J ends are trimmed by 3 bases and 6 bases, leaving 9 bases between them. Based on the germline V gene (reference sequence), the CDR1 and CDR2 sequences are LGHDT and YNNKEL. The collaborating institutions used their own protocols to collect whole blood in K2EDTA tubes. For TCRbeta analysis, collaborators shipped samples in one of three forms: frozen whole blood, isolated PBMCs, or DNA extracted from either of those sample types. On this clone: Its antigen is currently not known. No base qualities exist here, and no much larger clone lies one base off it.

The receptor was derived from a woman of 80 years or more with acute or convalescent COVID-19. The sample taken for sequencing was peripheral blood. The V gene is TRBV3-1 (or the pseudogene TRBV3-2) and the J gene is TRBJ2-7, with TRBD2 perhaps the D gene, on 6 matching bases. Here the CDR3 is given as CASSQAGGEQYF. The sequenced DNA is TGTGCCAGCAGCCAGGCCGGGGGCGAGCAGTACTTC.